The rows below give T cell receptor beta chains drawn from one sample of a study of cytomegalovirus exposure and HLA in healthy donors. Assay used: immunoSEQ multiplex PCR; TCRdb lists only in-frame clones, some missing. Of fewer than 60,000 clones listed, roughly 50% are singletons. The sequenced material came from PBMCs. All receptors come from a human donor in good health. CDR3s include the opening cysteine and the closing phenylalanine or tryptophan. The order of the fields is V gene, CDR3 protein.

V gene: TRBV5-1; CDR3 protein: CASSLPGTGNEKLFF
V gene: TRBV6-5; CDR3 protein: CASREYANEQYF
V gene: TRBV7-6; CDR3 protein: CASSSPRTDPYQETQYF
V gene: TRBV6-6; CDR3 protein: CASSPAIREQYF
V gene: TRBV7-8; CDR3 protein: CASRDRGRETQYF
V gene: TRBV5-1; CDR3 protein: CASTYGRQGNTEAFF
V gene: TRBV28; CDR3 protein: CASTRVSYEQYF
V gene: TRBV9; CDR3 protein: CASSATEQGWQYF
V gene: TRBV2; CDR3 protein: CASSYKETQYF
V gene: TRBV7-9; CDR3 protein: CSSSLVDRYSNQPQHF
V gene: TRBV19; CDR3 protein: CASSNRGGVDTQYF
V gene: TRBV18; CDR3 protein: CASSPRQRGFTDTQYF
V gene: TRBV30; CDR3 protein: CAWGQGGGYTF
V gene: TRBV6-1; CDR3 protein: CASSGQGIFTDTQYF
V gene: TRBV6-5; CDR3 protein: CASSYWKTALDGYPF
V gene: TRBV11-2; CDR3 protein: CASARREEGGELFF
V gene: TRBV27; CDR3 protein: CASNFFGGSEAFF
V gene: TRBV7-6; CDR3 protein: CASPLQETQYF
V gene: TRBV5-1; CDR3 protein: CASSSGGGLDEQYF
V gene: TRBV7-2; CDR3 protein: CASSLQNYNEQFF